This TCR beta chain was obtained from a study of identical twins. Study-wide points: Memory repertoires lacked the insertion deficit that abundant cord blood beta clonotypes showed.

Template switching added a universal primer site, and cDNA bore unique molecular identifiers. TCRdb re-called the 5' RACE reads with MiXCR, one entry per CDR3 protein. The table lists 1,800,000 or so distinct CDR3 sequences, about 30% of them singletons. To note about this clonotype: The antigen remains undetermined.

Sample: cord blood. The sequence came from a newborn girl in good health.

The CDR3 DNA sequence: TGCAGCGTTGAGATCGGGAACAATCAGCCCCAGCATTTT. Protein: CSVEIGNNQPQHF. The chain links TRBV29-1 to TRBJ1-5; D uncertain. The CDR3 runs to 13 residues. V was pared by 3 bases and J by 3 bases, with 9 bases between. Germline V lookup: CDR1 SQVTM, CDR2 ANQGSEA. Based on the CDR3 plus reference TRBV29-1 and TRBJ1-5, the full variable domain is SAVISQKPSRDICQRGTSLTIQCQVDSQVTMMFWYRQQPGQSLTLIATANQGSEATYESGFVIDKFPISRPNLTFSTLTVSNMSPEDSSIYLCSVEIGNNQPQHFGDGTRLSIL.